This is a list of T cell receptor beta chains from one sample in a study of blood T cell repertoires in COVID-19. Measured with immunoSEQ multiplex PCR; TCRdb has only the in-frame clones, and not every one. Of some 75,000 clones in the sample, 75% to 95% were seen once. The sequenced material came from peripheral blood. The source is a human donor in a cohort sampled during active COVID-19. Both conserved end residues are part of each CDR3. Fields, in order: V gene, D gene, J gene, clone size, CDR3 DNA, CDR3 protein. The D gene is left open where the match is weak. Expanded clones get a size class; other rows say once, few or many, or leave the size out.

TRBV27	NA	TRBJ1-5	NA	TGTGCCAGCAGTTTCGGGGTCAAAAGTCAGCCCCAGCATTTT	CASSFGVKSQPQHF
TRBV19	TRBD1	TRBJ2-7	NA	TGTGCCAGTAGTATCGGTGACAGGGACTACGAGCAGTACTTC	CASSIGDRDYEQYF
TRBV6-1	NA	TRBJ1-1	NA	TGTGCCAGCAGTGAAGCGCGGGGGAACACTGAAGCTTTCTTT	CASSEARGNTEAFF
TRBV4-1	NA	TRBJ1-4	NA	TGCGCCAGCAGCAAGGAAGGGGTGGGAACTAATGAAAAACTGTTTTTT	CASSKEGVGTNEKLFF
TRBV19	TRBD1	TRBJ1-3	NA	TGTGCCAGTAGTTTTACTACAGGGGCGACTGGAAACACCATATATTTT	CASSFTTGATGNTIYF
TRBV3-1/TRBV3-2	TRBD2	TRBJ2-7	once	TGTGCCAGCAGCCAACCCCTCTCGGCGGGGGAGATATACTTC	CASSQPLSAGEIYF
TRBV10-3	TRBD1	TRBJ1-1	NA	TGTGCCATCAGTGGCAGGGACAGGGGGCAAACTGAAGCTTTCTTT	CAISGRDRGQTEAFF
TRBV9	TRBD2	TRBJ2-1	NA	TGTGCCAGCAGCGTAGCTGTTTCACCCAAACTTCTAGCGGGGAGACCCAACAATGAGCAGTTCTTC	CASSVAVSPKLLAGRPNNEQFF
TRBV29-1	NA	TRBJ1-1	NA	TGCAGCGTCGCCGGAGCCACTGAAGCTTTCTTT	CSVAGATEAFF
TRBV10-2	NA	TRBJ2-3	NA	TGCGCCAGCAGACAGGGGGGGAGCACAGATACGCAGTATTTT	CASRQGGSTDTQYF
TRBV10-3	NA	TRBJ1-5	NA	TGTGCCATCAGTGAATGGGGGGGCGCAGGCAATCAGCCCCAGCATTTT	CAISEWGGAGNQPQHF
TRBV29-1	NA	TRBJ1-1	NA	TGCAGCGTTGATCAGGTTCGGACTGAAGCTTTCTTT	CSVDQVRTEAFF
TRBV7-2	NA	TRBJ1-5	NA	TGTGCCAGCAGCCGCGAGTTCAATCAGCCCCAGCATTTT	CASSREFNQPQHF
TRBV19	NA	TRBJ1-2	NA	TGTGCCAGTAGTATAGATACAGGGAACTATGGCTACACCTTC	CASSIDTGNYGYTF
TRBV19	NA	TRBJ2-7	few	TGTGCCAGTAGTATAGCAGGGGCCAACGAGCAGTACTTC	CASSIAGANEQYF
TRBV12-3/TRBV12-4	NA	TRBJ2-7	NA	TGTGCCAGCAGTCCCGGGGGTGGGCAGTACTTC	CASSPGGGQYF
TRBV4-1	TRBD1	TRBJ1-1	NA	TGCGCCAGCAGCCAAGAGGGGACAGGAGGCGGTATGAACACTGAAGCTTTCTTT	CASSQEGTGGGMNTEAFF